This T cell receptor (beta chain) was profiled in a study of cytomegalovirus exposure and HLA in healthy donors. For the study at large: Early on, a data release was issued that held roughly 84 million unique TCRs from HLA-typed donors.

A remark on this clone: Its antigen remains unidentified.

Overall study findings and caveats: Common viral pathogens seemed, in a later analysis, to connect with several of the most significant clusters.

Researchers ran the PCR with 60 Vbeta and 13 Jbeta primers. Sequencing used immunoSEQ multiplex PCR; TCRdb keeps in-frame clones, though not all of them. The table lists 110,000 or so clones, less than 70% of them singletons. Germline values: CDR1 SEHNR, CDR2 FQNEAQ (reference sequence). The CDR3 is 14 residues long. V trimming: 0 bases; J trimming: 5 bases; junction bases outside the gene matches: 2. This sequence originates from a woman between 65 and 79 years old in good health and CMV-seropositive. The sample taken for sequencing was PBMCs. The V gene is TRBV7-9, the J gene TRBJ2-5; 8 bases are a match to TRBD2. This CDR3 reads CASSLAGGAETQYF. The DNA for the CDR3 is TGTGCCAGCAGCTTAGCCGGGGGGGCGGAGACCCAGTACTTC.